This paragraph covers one TCR beta chain sequence. This record comes from a study of T cell changes during pregnancy in multiple sclerosis. The CDR3 totals 15 residues. The V gene end was trimmed by 5 bases and the J gene end by 5 bases; junction bases not matched to a gene: 6. CDR1 is SEHNR and CDR2 is FQNEAQ in the germline V gene (reference sequence). Using immunoSEQ multiplex PCR, the repertoire was profiled, and TCRdb retains in-frame clones only, with some absent. The sample shows 60,000 or so clones, roughly 91% of them seen only once. The source was peripheral blood, collected in the second trimester of pregnancy. This rearrangement joins TRBV7-9 to TRBJ1-5; 10 bases fit TRBD1. The sequence came from a female donor in good health, enrolled as a control in a pregnancy study. In nucleotides, the CDR3 is TGTGCCAGCAGCCCCGGGACAGGGGCCGATCAGCCCCAGCATTTT. Translation gives CASSPGTGADQPQHF. Full variable domain (outside the CDR3, taken from reference TRBV7-9 and TRBJ1-5): DTGVSQNPRHKITKRGQNVTFRCDPISEHNRLYWYRQTLGQGPEFLTYFQNEAQLEKSRLLSDRFSAERPKGSFSTLEIQRTEQGDSAMYLCASSPGTGADQPQHFGDGTRLSIL.